The clone carrying this T cell receptor beta chain showed up just a few times. The PCR contained 60 Vbeta and 13 Jbeta primers. The method was immunoSEQ multiplex PCR; TCRdb's version includes in-frame clones alone and lacks a portion of them. The table lists some 200,000 clones, 9.5% of them singletons. This sample was taken from a study of cytomegalovirus exposure and HLA in healthy donors. Per the germline V gene, CDR1 is SGHAT and CDR2 is FQNNGV. Trimming took 1 base from V and 0 from J, leaving 13 bases between them. CDR3 length: 17 amino acids. V gene TRBV11-2 combines with J gene TRBJ1-3; D not certain. The receptor comes from a woman aged 30 to 39 in good health and CMV-seropositive. The sample was PBMCs. CDR3 residues: CASSLVNRASSGNTIYF. The CDR3 region has the DNA TGTGCCAGCAGCTTAGTTAACAGAGCCTCCTCTGGAAACACCATATATTTT.